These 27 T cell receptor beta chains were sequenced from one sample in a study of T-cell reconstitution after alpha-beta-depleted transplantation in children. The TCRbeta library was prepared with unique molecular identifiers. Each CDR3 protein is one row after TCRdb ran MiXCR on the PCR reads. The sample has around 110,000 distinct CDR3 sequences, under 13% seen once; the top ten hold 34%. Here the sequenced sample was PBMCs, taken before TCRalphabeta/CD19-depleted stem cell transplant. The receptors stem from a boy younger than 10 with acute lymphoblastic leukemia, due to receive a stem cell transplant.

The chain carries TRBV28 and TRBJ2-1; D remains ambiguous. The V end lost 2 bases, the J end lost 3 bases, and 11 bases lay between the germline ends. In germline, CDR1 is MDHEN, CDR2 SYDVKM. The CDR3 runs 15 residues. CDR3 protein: CASSLESPLYNEQFF. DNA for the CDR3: TGTGCCAGCAGTTTAGAGTCTCCTCTCTACAATGAGCAGTTCTTC.

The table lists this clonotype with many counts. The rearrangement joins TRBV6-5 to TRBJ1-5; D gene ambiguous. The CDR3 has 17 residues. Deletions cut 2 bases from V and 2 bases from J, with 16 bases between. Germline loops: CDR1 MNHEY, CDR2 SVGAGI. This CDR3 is CASSYAAGEGGNQPQHF. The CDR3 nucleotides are TGTGCCAGCAGTTACGCGGCCGGGGAGGGAGGCAATCAGCCCCAGCATTTT.

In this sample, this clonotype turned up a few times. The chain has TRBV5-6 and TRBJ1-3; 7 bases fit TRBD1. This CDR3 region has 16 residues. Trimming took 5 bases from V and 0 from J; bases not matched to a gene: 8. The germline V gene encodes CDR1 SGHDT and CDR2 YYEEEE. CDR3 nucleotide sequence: TGTGCCAGCAGTCCCGAGCCAGGGGGCTCTGGAAACACCATATATTTT. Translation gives CASSPEPGGSGNTIYF.

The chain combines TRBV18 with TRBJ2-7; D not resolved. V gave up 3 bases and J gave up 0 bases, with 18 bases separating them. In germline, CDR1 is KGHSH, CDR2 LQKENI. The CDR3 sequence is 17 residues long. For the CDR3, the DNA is TGTGCCAGCTCACCCTGGGCGATAGACCGAAGCTCCTACGAGCAGTACTTC. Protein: CASSPWAIDRSSYEQYF.

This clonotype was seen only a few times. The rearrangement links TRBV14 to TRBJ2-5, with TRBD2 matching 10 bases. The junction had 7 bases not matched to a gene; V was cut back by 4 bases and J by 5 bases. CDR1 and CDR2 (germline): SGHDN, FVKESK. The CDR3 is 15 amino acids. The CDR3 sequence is CASSRISGRRETQYF. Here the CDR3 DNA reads TGTGCCAGCAGCCGGATTAGCGGGAGGAGGGAGACCCAGTACTTC.

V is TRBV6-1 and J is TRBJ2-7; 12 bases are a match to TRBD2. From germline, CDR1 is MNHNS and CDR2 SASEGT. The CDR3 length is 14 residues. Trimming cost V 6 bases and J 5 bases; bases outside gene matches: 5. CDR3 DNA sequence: TGTGCCAGCAGGCAGACTAGCGGGAGCAACGAGCAGTACTTC. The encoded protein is CASRQTSGSNEQYF.

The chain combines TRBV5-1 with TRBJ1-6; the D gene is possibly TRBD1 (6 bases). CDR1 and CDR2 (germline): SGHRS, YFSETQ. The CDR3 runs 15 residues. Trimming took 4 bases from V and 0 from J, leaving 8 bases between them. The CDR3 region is CASSLGGSYNSPLHF. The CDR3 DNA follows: TGCGCCAGCAGCCTAGGGGGCTCCTATAATTCACCCCTCCACTTT.

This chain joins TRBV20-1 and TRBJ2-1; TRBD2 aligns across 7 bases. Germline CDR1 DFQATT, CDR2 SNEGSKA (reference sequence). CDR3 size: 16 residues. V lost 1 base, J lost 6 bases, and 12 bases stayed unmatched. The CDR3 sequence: CSARVVSGMRSNEQFF. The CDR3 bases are TGCAGTGCTAGAGTTGTGAGCGGGATGAGAAGCAATGAGCAGTTCTTC.

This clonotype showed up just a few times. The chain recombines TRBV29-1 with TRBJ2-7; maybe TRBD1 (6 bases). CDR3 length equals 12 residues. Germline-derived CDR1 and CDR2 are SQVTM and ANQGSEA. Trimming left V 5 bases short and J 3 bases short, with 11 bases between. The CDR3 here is CSVTDRNYEQYF. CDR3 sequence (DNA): TGCAGCGTTACAGACAGGAACTACGAGCAGTACTTC.

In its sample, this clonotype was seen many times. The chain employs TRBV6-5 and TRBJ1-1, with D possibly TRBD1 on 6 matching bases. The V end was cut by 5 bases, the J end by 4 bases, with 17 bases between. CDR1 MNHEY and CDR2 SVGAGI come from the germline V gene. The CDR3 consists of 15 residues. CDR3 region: CASSRELQGGTEAFF. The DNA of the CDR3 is TGTGCCAGCAGTAGAGAATTACAGGGCGGCACTGAAGCTTTCTTT.

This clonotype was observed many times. CDR3 nucleotide sequence: TGCGCCAGCAGCTTACCGGGTACGATGAACACTGAAGCTTTCTTT. This gives the protein CASSLPGTMNTEAFF. The chain combines TRBV5-1 with TRBJ1-1, with D uncertain. V was pared by 2 bases and J by 0 bases, with 11 bases between. CDR1 SGHRS and CDR2 YFSETQ come from the germline V gene. This CDR3 has 15 amino acids.

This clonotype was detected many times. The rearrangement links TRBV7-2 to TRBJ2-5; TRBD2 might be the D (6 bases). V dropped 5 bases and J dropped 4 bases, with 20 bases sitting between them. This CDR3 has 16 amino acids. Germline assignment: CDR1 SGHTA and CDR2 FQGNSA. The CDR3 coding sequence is TGTGCCAGCAGCGCTAGTGGGGGGTTGGGAAGAGAGACCCAGTACTTC. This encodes CASSASGGLGRETQYF.

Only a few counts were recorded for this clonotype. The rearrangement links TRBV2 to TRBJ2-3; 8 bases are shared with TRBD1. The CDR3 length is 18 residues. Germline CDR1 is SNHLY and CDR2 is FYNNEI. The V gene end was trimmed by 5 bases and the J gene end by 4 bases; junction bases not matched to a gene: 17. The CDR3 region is CASSLAHPGQGRPDTQYF. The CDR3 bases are TGTGCCAGCAGTCTAGCTCACCCAGGACAGGGTCGCCCAGATACGCAGTATTTT.

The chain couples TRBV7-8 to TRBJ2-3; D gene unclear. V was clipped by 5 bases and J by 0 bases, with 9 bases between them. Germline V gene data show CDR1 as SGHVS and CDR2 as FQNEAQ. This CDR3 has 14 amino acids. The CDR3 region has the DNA TGTGCCAGCAGCCGACAAAGTAGCACAGATACGCAGTATTTT. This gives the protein CASSRQSSTDTQYF.

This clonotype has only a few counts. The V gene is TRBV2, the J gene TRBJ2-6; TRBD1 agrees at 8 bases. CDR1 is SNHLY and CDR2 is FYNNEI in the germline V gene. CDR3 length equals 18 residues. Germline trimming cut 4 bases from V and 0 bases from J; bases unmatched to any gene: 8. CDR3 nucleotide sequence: TGTGCCAGCAGTGGCCTCCGGGACAGGTTCTCTGGGGCCAACGTCCTGACTTTC. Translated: CASSGLRDRFSGANVLTF.

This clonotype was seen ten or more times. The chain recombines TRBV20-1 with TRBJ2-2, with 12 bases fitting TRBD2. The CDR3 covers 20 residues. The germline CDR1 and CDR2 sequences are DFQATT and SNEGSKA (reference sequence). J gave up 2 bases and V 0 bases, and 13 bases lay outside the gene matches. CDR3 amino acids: CSARELRGASGRGNTGELFF. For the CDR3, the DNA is TGCAGTGCTAGAGAGTTGCGCGGGGCTAGCGGGAGGGGAAACACCGGGGAGCTGTTTTTT.

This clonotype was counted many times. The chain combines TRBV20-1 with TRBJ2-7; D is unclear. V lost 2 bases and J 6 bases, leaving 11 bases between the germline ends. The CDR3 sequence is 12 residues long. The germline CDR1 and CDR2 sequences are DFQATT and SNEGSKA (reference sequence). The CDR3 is CSARWRRSEQYF. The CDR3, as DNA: TGCAGTGCTAGATGGCGCAGGAGCGAGCAGTACTTC.

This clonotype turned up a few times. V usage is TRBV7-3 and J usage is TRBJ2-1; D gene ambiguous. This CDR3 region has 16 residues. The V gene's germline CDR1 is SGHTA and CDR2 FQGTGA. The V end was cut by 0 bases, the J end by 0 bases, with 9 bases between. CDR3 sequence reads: CASSLTWASSYNEQFF. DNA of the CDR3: TGTGCCAGCAGCTTAACGTGGGCTTCCTCCTACAATGAGCAGTTCTTC.

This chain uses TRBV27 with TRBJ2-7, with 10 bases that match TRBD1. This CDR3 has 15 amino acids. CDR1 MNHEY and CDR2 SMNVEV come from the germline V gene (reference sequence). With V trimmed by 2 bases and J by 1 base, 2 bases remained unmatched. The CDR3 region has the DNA TGTGCCAGCAGTTTAATGGGACAGGGGTCCTACGAGCAGTACTTC. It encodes CASSLMGQGSYEQYF.

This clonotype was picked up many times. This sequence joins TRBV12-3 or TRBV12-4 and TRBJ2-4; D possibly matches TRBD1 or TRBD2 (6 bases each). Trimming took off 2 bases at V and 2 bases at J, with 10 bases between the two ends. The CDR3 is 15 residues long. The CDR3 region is CASSLSGGPKNIQYF. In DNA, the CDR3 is TGTGCCAGCAGTTTAAGTGGGGGGCCCAAAAACATTCAGTACTTC.

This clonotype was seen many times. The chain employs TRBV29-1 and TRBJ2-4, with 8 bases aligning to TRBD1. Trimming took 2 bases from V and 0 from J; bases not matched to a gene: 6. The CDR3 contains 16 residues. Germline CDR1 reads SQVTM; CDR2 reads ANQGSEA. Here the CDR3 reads CSVEPLQGVAKNIQYF. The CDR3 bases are TGCAGCGTTGAACCCCTACAGGGGGTAGCCAAAAACATTCAGTACTTC.

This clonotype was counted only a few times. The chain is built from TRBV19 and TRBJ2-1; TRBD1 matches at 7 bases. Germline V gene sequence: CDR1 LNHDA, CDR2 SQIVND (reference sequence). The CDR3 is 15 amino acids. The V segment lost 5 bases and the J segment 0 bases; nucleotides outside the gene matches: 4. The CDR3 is CASSETGSSYNEQFF. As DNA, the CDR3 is TGTGCCAGTAGTGAGACAGGGTCCTCCTACAATGAGCAGTTCTTC.

The CDR3 DNA reads as TGTGCCAGCAGCTTAGGCGCCTTGAGGGATGAAAAACTGTTTTTT. Protein: CASSLGALRDEKLFF. The chain employs TRBV7-9 and TRBJ1-4, with D hard to call. This CDR3 is built from 15 residues. V lost 1 base to trimming and J lost 6 bases, with 12 bases between them. Germline V gene data show CDR1 as SEHNR and CDR2 as FQNEAQ (reference sequence).

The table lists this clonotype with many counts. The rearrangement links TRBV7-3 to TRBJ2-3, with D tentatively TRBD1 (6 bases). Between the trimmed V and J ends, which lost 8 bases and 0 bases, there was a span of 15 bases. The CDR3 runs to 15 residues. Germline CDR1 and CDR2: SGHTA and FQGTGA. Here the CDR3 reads CASSLSRGSTDTQYF. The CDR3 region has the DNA TGTGCCAGCTCCCTTAGCAGGGGAAGCACAGATACGCAGTATTTT. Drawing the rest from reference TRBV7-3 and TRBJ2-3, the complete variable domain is GAGVSQTPSNKVTEKGKYVELRCDPISGHTALYWYRQSLGQGPEFLIYFQGTGAADDSGLPNDRFFAVRPEGSVSTLKIQRTERGDSAVYLCASSLSRGSTDTQYFGPGTRLTVL.

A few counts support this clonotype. The CDR3: CASTPGQGSHEQYF. In DNA, the CDR3 is TGTGCCAGCACCCCGGGACAGGGGTCCCACGAGCAGTACTTC. The chain joins TRBV7-6 to TRBJ2-7; 10 bases fit TRBD1. This CDR3 is built from 14 residues. Germline lookup yields CDR1 SGHVS and CDR2 FNYEAQ. With V trimmed by 7 bases and J by 5 bases, 8 bases remained unmatched.

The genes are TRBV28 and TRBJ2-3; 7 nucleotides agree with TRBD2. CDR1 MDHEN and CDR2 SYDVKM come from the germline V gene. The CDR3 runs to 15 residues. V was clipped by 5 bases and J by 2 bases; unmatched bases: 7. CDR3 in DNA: TGTGCCAGCAGTGGAAGCGGGGAGTTCACAGATACGCAGTATTTT. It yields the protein CASSGSGEFTDTQYF.

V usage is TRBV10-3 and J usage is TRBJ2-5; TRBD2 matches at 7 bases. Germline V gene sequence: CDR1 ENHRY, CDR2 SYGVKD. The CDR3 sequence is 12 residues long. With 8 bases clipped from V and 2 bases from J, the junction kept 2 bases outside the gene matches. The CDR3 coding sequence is TGTGCCATCGCGGGAGTACAAGAGACCCAGTACTTC. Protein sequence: CAIAGVQETQYF.